Each of the 26 T cell receptor beta chains below was sequenced from the same sample in a study of blood T cell repertoires in COVID-19. Profiled with immunoSEQ multiplex PCR; TCRdb holds only in-frame clones, not every one. The table lists about 270,000 clones, over 75% of them singletons. The sample taken for sequencing was PBMCs or T cells enriched from blood (not recorded which). Every receptor here comes from a man younger than 30 who had recovered from COVID-19.

This chain uses TRBV7-2 with TRBJ1-3; a possible D gene is TRBD1 (5 bases). The V and J ends lost 3 bases and 3 bases respectively, with 15 bases between them. Germline CDR1 and CDR2: SGHTA and FQGNSA. CDR3 length: 16 amino acids. CDR3 residues: CASSFGGAIRGNTIYF. CDR3 DNA sequence: TGTGCCAGCAGCTTTGGCGGGGCCATCCGTGGAAACACCATATATTTT.

The chain has TRBV11-2 and TRBJ2-5, with D possibly TRBD2 on 6 matching bases. The CDR3 runs 15 residues. V was pared by 5 bases and J by 4 bases, with 17 bases between. CDR1 and CDR2 (germline): SGHAT, FQNNGV. The chain's CDR3 is CASSLGGTQLETQYF. For the CDR3, the DNA is TGTGCCAGCAGCCTAGGCGGGACCCAGCTAGAGACCCAGTACTTC. Variable domain in full (rest from reference TRBV11-2 and TRBJ2-5): EAGVAQSPRYKIIEKRQSVAFWCNPISGHATLYWYQQILGQGPKLLIQFQNNGVVDDSQLPKDRFSAERLKGVDSTLKIQPAKLEDSAVYLCASSLGGTQLETQYFGPGTRLLVL.

This clone occurred many times. The rearrangement joins TRBV28 to TRBJ2-7, with D perhaps TRBD2 (6 bases). The CDR3 length is 16 residues. V shed 5 bases and J shed 2 bases, with 19 bases lying between them. Looked up from germline, CDR1 is MDHEN and CDR2 is SYDVKM. The CDR3 sequence: CASSPLDLADTYEQYF. CDR3 coding DNA: TGTGCCAGCAGTCCACTGGACTTAGCGGATACCTACGAGCAGTACTTC.

This sequence joins TRBV2 and TRBJ1-1; D not certain. The CDR3 has 14 residues. Germline CDR1 is SNHLY and CDR2 is FYNNEI. V lost 5 bases and J 1 base, leaving 11 bases between the germline ends. CDR3 region: CASSRRTRNTEAFF. The DNA of the CDR3 is TGTGCCAGCAGTAGGAGGACTCGGAACACTGAAGCTTTCTTT.

The chain employs TRBV5-4 and TRBJ2-7, with 7 bases matching TRBD1. CDR1 is SGHNT, CDR2 YYREEE, per germline (reference sequence). This CDR3 spans 15 amino acids. V lost 4 bases, J lost 3 bases, and 10 bases stayed unmatched. In nucleotides, the CDR3 is TGTGCCAGCAGCCTTGGTAGGGACAGAGACTACGAGCAGTACTTC. This codes for CASSLGRDRDYEQYF. Combining the CDR3 with reference TRBV5-4 and TRBJ2-7 gives the whole variable domain ETGVTQSPTHLIKTRGQQVTLRCSSQSGHNTVSWYQQALGQGPQFIFQYYREEENGRGNFPPRFSGLQFPNYSSELNVNALELDDSALYLCASSLGRDRDYEQYFGPGTRLTVT.

The rearrangement joins TRBV5-1 to TRBJ1-1; 7 bases match TRBD1. Germline loops: CDR1 SGHRS, CDR2 YFSETQ. Trimming took 6 bases from V and 1 from J; bases not matched to a gene: 6. The CDR3 extends over 14 amino acids. CDR3 residues: CASNAGTANTEAFF. For the CDR3, the DNA is TGCGCCAGCAACGCCGGGACAGCGAACACTGAAGCTTTCTTT. Complete variable domain (other parts from reference TRBV5-1 and TRBJ1-1): KAGVTQTPRYLIKTRGQQVTLSCSPISGHRSVSWYQQTPGQGLQFLFEYFSETQRNKGNFPGRFSGRQFSNSRSEMNVSTLELGDSALYLCASNAGTANTEAFFGQGTRLTVV.

CDR3 sequence: CASSYGTSGRKSEQFF. For the CDR3, the DNA is TGTGCCAGCAGCTACGGGACTAGCGGGAGGAAAAGTGAGCAGTTCTTC. J is TRBJ2-1 and V is TRBV11-2, with 15 bases matching TRBD2. Germline CDR1 reads SGHAT; CDR2 reads FQNNGV. V dropped 4 bases and J dropped 9; count of bases not matched to a gene: 7. CDR3 length: 16 amino acids.

J is TRBJ2-2 and V is TRBV6-5; 12 bases fit TRBD2. Germline V CDR1 and CDR2: MNHEY, SVGAGI. This CDR3 contains 14 residues. V dropped 4 bases and J dropped 6; count of bases not matched to a gene: 0. CDR3 protein: CASSSSGRAGELFF. CDR3 in DNA: TGTGCCAGCAGTTCTAGCGGGAGGGCCGGGGAGCTGTTTTTT.

The chain has TRBV5-6 and TRBJ1-2; a possible D gene is TRBD1 (5 bases). The CDR3 length is 14 residues. Germline V CDR1 and CDR2: SGHDT, YYEEEE. The V end was cut by 3 bases, the J end by 5 bases, with 14 bases between. The CDR3 loop reads CASSSPGGWYGYTF. The CDR3 DNA sequence: TGTGCCAGCAGCTCTCCGGGGGGTTGGTATGGCTACACCTTC.

The chain couples TRBV2 to TRBJ2-7; D may be TRBD1 (5 bases). Germline lookup yields CDR1 SNHLY and CDR2 FYNNEI. V lost 6 bases, J lost 2 bases, and 14 bases lay in between. The CDR3 covers 14 residues. This CDR3 is CASSRVGETYEQYF. Here the CDR3 DNA reads TGTGCCAGCAGCAGGGTCGGTGAAACCTACGAGCAGTACTTC.

The rearrangement uses TRBV19 and TRBJ1-5; 8 bases align to TRBD1. The CDR3 loop spans 14 amino acids. Trimming took 5 bases from V and 1 from J; bases not matched to a gene: 1. The V gene's germline CDR1 is LNHDA and CDR2 SQIVND (reference sequence). CDR3 sequence reads: CASSRQGSNQPQHF. DNA for the CDR3: TGTGCCAGTAGTCGACAGGGGAGCAATCAGCCCCAGCATTTT.

The chain joins TRBV6-5 to TRBJ1-1; 7 bases fit TRBD1. Germline-derived CDR1 and CDR2 are MNHEY and SVGAGI. With V trimmed by 6 bases and J by 0 bases, 7 bases remained unmatched. This CDR3 has 15 amino acids. CDR3 sequence (DNA): TGTGCCAGCAGGCGACAGGGAGCGTTGAACACTGAAGCTTTCTTT. Protein product: CASRRQGALNTEAFF.

The chain employs TRBV30 and TRBJ2-5, with D tentatively TRBD2 (6 bases). Trimming removed 3 bases at V and 5 bases at J, with 19 bases between. The germline V gene has CDR1 GTSNPN and CDR2 SVGIG (reference sequence). The CDR3 is 15 amino acids. The DNA for the CDR3 is TGTGCCTGGAGGACACCATCGGCGGGATCGGAGACCCAGTACTTC. Its protein product is CAWRTPSAGSETQYF.

This sequence joins TRBV21-1 and TRBJ2-1; the listed D gene, TRBD1, was not tested against the DNA. TRBV21-1 is designated a pseudogene. The CDR3 covers 14 residues. CDR3 sequence: CARKTGKPYNEQFF. The CDR3 DNA is TGTGCCAGGAAGACAGGAAAACCCTACAATGAGCAGTTCTTC.

This chain uses TRBV11-3 with TRBJ1-5; the D gene is possibly TRBD1 (5 bases). The ends were cut back, 1 base at V and 0 bases at J, with 7 bases in the middle. The CDR3 is 15 residues long. Germline CDR1 SGHNT, CDR2 YENEEA. The CDR3 spells CASSLAGVSNQPQHF. The CDR3 coding sequence is TGTGCCAGCAGCTTAGCGGGGGTTAGCAATCAGCCCCAGCATTTT.

The chain uses TRBV18 and TRBJ2-5; D is undetermined. This CDR3 spans 13 amino acids. The V end lost 2 bases, the J end lost 3 bases, and 7 bases lay between the germline ends. Germline V gene lookup returns CDR1 KGHSH and CDR2 LQKENI. CDR3: CASSPFGEETQYF. The CDR3 coding sequence is TGTGCCAGCTCACCATTCGGTGAAGAGACCCAGTACTTC.

J is TRBJ2-2 and V is TRBV18, with 7 bases aligning to TRBD2. This CDR3 spans 17 amino acids. The J segment lost 3 bases and the V segment lost 5 bases, leaving 12 bases of the junction unmatched. The germline V gene encodes CDR1 KGHSH and CDR2 LQKENI. Written as DNA, the CDR3 is TGTGCCAGCTCAACATTACTTACTAGCGTCGACACCGGGGAGCTGTTTTTT. It is translated as CASSTLLTSVDTGELFF.

This clone was seen a handful of times. The chain carries TRBV19 and TRBJ1-5, with a tentative D call TRBD1 (6 bases). Germline values: CDR1 LNHDA, CDR2 SQIVND (reference sequence). CDR3 length equals 17 residues. V lost 5 bases, J lost 4 bases, and 21 bases lay in between. The CDR3 sequence is CASSSRGEGARNQPQHF. CDR3 DNA sequence: TGTGCCAGTAGTTCCAGGGGTGAAGGGGCTAGGAATCAGCCCCAGCATTTT.

This clone showed up just once. The V and J genes are TRBV10-2 and TRBJ2-1; 8 bases are a match to TRBD1. Per the germline V gene, CDR1 is WSHSY and CDR2 is SAAADI. The V segment lost 3 bases and the J segment 4 bases; nucleotides outside the gene matches: 2. CDR3 length equals 14 residues. The CDR3 DNA reads as TGCGCCAGCAGTGAAGGGACAGGTTACAATGAGCAGTTCTTC. It translates to CASSEGTGYNEQFF.

The chain uses TRBV10-2 and TRBJ1-6; D is uncertain. Trimming took off 4 bases at V and 6 bases at J, with 10 bases between the two ends. CDR1 WSHSY and CDR2 SAAADI come from the germline V gene. This CDR3 has 14 residues. In DNA, the CDR3 is TGCGCCAGCAGTGCCCGCGGAGGTAATTCACCCCTCCACTTT. Translation: CASSARGGNSPLHF.

This clone has only one observation. This chain links TRBV19 with TRBJ2-2; 11 bases agree with TRBD2. In germline, CDR1 is LNHDA, CDR2 SQIVND (reference sequence). CDR3 size: 15 residues. The trim removed 6 bases at V and 4 bases at J, leaving 4 bases unmatched. The CDR3 nucleotides are TGTGCCAGTAGAGGACTAGCGGGCTTCACCGGGGAGCTGTTTTTT. This sequence encodes CASRGLAGFTGELFF.

The chain has TRBV7-9 and TRBJ2-5; 8 bases match TRBD1. Germline-derived CDR1 and CDR2 are SEHNR and FQNEAQ (reference sequence). The length of the CDR3 is 17 residues. V was clipped by 6 bases and J by 4 bases; unmatched bases: 16. The CDR3 DNA reads TGTGCCAGCAGTTATCCATGGCCGGGACAGGAGGCAGAGACCCAGTACTTC. It translates to CASSYPWPGQEAETQYF.

This clone was recorded once. The chain is built from TRBV24-1 and TRBJ2-3, with a tentative D call TRBD1 (5 bases). Germline CDR1 is KGHDR and CDR2 is SFDVKD. The CDR3 extends over 14 amino acids. V was trimmed by 7 bases and J by 2 bases, leaving 12 bases between them. In DNA form, the CDR3 reads TGTGCCACCAGCGCCGCCAGGGACACAGATACGCAGTATTTT. Its protein is CATSAARDTDTQYF.

This clone came up once. V and J are TRBV2 and TRBJ2-7; a weak D match, TRBD2 (6 bases). From germline, CDR1 is SNHLY and CDR2 FYNNEI. The CDR3 runs 14 residues. V dropped 1 base and J dropped 3 bases, with 10 bases sitting between them. The DNA of the CDR3 is TGTGCCAGCAGTGAAGGGGGAGGCTACTACGAGCAGTACTTC. Translating gives CASSEGGGYYEQYF.

The V gene is TRBV10-3, the J gene TRBJ1-3; D is unresolved. The ends were cut back, 0 bases at V and 9 bases at J, with 9 bases in the middle. Germline assignment: CDR1 ENHRY and CDR2 SYGVKD. This CDR3 comprises 13 residues. The CDR3 sequence: CAISESIAATIYF. Here the CDR3 DNA reads TGTGCCATCAGTGAGTCGATAGCAGCCACCATATATTTT.

This sequence joins TRBV29-1 and TRBJ2-5; TRBD1 matches 7 bases. J gave up 7 bases and V 7 bases, and 15 bases lay outside the gene matches. The CDR3 is made up of 14 amino acids. Germline CDR1 and CDR2: SQVTM and ANQGSEA. CDR3 protein: CSATGEIQEWTQYF. The CDR3 bases are TGCAGCGCAACAGGGGAAATACAAGAGTGGACCCAGTACTTC.